This T cell receptor (beta chain) originates from a study of CD4 T cells in relation to SARS-CoV-2 and coronaviruses. TCRdb's table, derived via immunoSEQ multiplex PCR, lists solely in-frame clones and lacks some. The sample holds tens of thousands of clones, around 78% seen once. Germline CDR1 and CDR2: MDHEN and SYDVKM. V lost 2 bases and J lost 2, with 15 bases in between. The CDR3 is 16 amino acids. With regard to this clone: Its cognate antigen is unknown.

Before the COVID-19 pandemic, during about 2011-2019, CD4+ T cells were taken from unexposed donors. The cells were cultured for roughly 11 days before CD4+ T cells were isolated. This TCR came from a human donor in good health. The sample comprised CD4+ T cells from PBMCs, cultured in vitro. V gene TRBV28 combines with J gene TRBJ1-1; TRBD1 might be the D (6 bases). DNA for the CDR3: TGTGCCAGCAGTTTAGTAGGTCAGGGGACAAACACTGAAGCTTTCTTT. It specifies CASSLVGQGTNTEAFF.